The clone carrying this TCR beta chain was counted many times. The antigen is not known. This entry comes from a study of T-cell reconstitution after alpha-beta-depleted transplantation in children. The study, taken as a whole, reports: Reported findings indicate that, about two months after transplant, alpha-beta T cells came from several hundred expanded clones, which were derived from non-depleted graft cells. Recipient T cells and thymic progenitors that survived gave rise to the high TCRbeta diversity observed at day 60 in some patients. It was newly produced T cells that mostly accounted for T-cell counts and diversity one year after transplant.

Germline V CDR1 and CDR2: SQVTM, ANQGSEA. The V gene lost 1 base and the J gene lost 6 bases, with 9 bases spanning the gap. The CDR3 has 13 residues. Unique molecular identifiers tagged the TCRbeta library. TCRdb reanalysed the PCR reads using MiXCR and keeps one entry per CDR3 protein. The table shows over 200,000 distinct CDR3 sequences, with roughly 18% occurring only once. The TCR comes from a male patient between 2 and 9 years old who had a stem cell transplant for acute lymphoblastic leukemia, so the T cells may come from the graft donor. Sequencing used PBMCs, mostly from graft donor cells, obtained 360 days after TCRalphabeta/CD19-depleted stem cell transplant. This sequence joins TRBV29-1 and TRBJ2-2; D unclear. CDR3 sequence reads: CSVEGGRPGELFF. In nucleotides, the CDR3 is TGCAGCGTTGAAGGGGGTAGGCCCGGGGAGCTGTTTTTT.